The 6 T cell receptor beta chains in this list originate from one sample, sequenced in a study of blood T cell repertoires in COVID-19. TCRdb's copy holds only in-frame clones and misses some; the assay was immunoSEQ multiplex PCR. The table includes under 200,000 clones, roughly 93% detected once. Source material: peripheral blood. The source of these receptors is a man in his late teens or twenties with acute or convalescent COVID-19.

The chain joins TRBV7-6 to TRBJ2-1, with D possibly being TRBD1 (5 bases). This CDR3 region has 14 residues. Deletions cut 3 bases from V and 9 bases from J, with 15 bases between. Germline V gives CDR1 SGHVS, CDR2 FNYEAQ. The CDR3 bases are TGTGCCAGCAGCTTCTCAGGGAATGATGGTGAGCAGTTCTTC. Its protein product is CASSFSGNDGEQFF.

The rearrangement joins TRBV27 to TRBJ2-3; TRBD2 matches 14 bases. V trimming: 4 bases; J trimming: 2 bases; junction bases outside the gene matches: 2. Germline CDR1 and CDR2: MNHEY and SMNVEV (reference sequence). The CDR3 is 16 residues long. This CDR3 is CASSSTSGRATDTQYF. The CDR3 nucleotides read TGTGCCAGCAGTTCGACTAGCGGGAGGGCCACAGATACGCAGTATTTT.

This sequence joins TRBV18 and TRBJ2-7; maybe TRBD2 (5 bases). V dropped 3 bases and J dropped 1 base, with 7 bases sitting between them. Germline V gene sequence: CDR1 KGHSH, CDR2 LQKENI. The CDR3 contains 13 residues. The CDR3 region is CASSPGDSYEQYF. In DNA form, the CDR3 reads TGTGCCAGCTCACCCGGGGATTCCTACGAGCAGTACTTC.

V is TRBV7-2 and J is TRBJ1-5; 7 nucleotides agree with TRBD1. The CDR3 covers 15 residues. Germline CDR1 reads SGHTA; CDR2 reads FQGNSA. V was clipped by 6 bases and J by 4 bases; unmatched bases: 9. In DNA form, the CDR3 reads TGTGCCAGCAGACTGGGACAGCTGATGAATCAGCCCCAGCATTTT. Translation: CASRLGQLMNQPQHF.

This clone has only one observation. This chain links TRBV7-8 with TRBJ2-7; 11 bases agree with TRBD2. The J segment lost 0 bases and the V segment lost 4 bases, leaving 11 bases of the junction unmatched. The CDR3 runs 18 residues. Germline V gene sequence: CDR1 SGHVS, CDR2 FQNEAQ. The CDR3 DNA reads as TGTGCCAGCAGCTCCTCTTCCCGGACTAGCGGGTCCTCCTACGAGCAGTACTTC. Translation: CASSSSSRTSGSSYEQYF.

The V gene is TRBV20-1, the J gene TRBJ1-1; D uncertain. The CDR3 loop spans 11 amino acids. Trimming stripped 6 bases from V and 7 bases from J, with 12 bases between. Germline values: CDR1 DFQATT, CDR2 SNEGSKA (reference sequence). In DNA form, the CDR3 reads TGCAGTGCGCTCTTCGCGAATGAAGCTTTCTTT. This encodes CSALFANEAFF.